The present T cell receptor beta chain was sequenced within a study of response to subunit inactivated influenza vaccine. This clonotype came up a few times. Antigen: not known. Trimming took 4 bases from V and 9 from J, leaving 16 bases between them. CDR1 is MGHRA, CDR2 YSYEKL, per germline. CDR3 length equals 14 residues. Notes on the study in general: Each seasonal influenza vaccination recruits few new T cells, the authors suggested.

MiXCR, run by TCRdb on the RT-PCR reads, gives a single entry per CDR3 protein. Of approximately 490,000 distinct CDR3 sequences detected, around 7.7% appear once; the ten largest clones hold 13%. The V gene is TRBV4-1, the J gene TRBJ2-1, with D hard to call. The sample consisted of PBMCs from blood, taken about 23 months after vaccination. The receptor was derived from a man aged 50-75 years who received an inactivated influenza vaccine. Here the CDR3 reads CASSPRAEGTEQFF. The CDR3 coding sequence is TGCGCCAGCAGCCCTCGGGCGGAAGGAACTGAGCAGTTCTTC.